This TCR beta chain was sequenced in a study of T cell responses to AZD1222 COVID-19 vaccine. Unmatched junction bases numbered 10, after V lost 0 bases and J lost 5 bases. Germline CDR1 and CDR2: SGHVS and FQNEAQ. This CDR3 contains 18 residues. Study-wide results and caveats: The breadth and depth of Spike-specific TCRs increased once two AZD1222 doses had been given. The study reported that nearly half of spike-specific TCRs target unmutated variant regions.

The protocol was immunoSEQ multiplex PCR, while the TCRdb copy is restricted to in-frame clones and leaves out a portion. In the table there are tens of thousands of clones, over 75% of which are singletons. Pooled samples include second doses given at about 4 or 12 weeks. This clone was found a few times. Its antigen is not identified. This receptor was taken from an adult who received the AZD1222 COVID-19 vaccine. V gene TRBV7-8 combines with J gene TRBJ1-6; 7 bases align to TRBD1. The sample consisted of peripheral blood, taken 28 days after the second AZD1222 dose. The CDR3 sequence is CASSLALRGGGHNSPLHF. The CDR3 DNA reads TGTGCCAGCAGCTTAGCGCTCCGAGGGGGCGGGCATAATTCACCCCTCCACTTT.